This entry lists 17 T cell receptor beta chains sequenced from one sample in a study of T cell changes during pregnancy in multiple sclerosis (dated by TCRdb to the late 2010s). Library preparation employed the immunoSEQ multiplex PCR assay. TCRdb took over this immuneACCESS table, retaining in-frame rearrangements with V and J assigned. Such tables are incomplete; in checked studies, under half of the missing clones stem from an unresolved V gene, and the remainder is unexplained. The sample table holds around 66,000 clones, of which 90% to 95% were seen once. Under 2.5% of the sample goes to the ten largest clones. Here the sequenced sample was peripheral blood, taken in the third trimester of pregnancy. All receptors derive from a female donor in good health, enrolled as a control in a pregnancy study.

This chain links TRBV10-3 with TRBJ1-2; D possibly corresponds to TRBD1 (6 bases). CDR1 is ENHRY, CDR2 SYGVKD, per germline. The V gene lost 10 bases and the J gene lost 2 bases, with 11 bases spanning the gap. The CDR3 consists of 12 residues. The CDR3 DNA reads TGTGCCACCGAGGGGGAAAACTATGGCTACACCTTC. Translating gives CATEGENYGYTF.

The rearrangement uses TRBV4-1 and TRBJ2-1; 8 nucleotides line up with TRBD1. This CDR3 is 13 amino acids long. The V segment lost 11 bases and the J segment 14 bases; nucleotides outside the gene matches: 17. CDR1 is MGHRA and CDR2 is YSYEKL in the germline V gene. CDR3 DNA sequence: TGCGCCGGATCCCAGGGGGCGGATTGCGGGAAGTTCTTC. It is translated as CAGSQGADCGKFF.

This chain uses TRBV25-1 with TRBJ1-2; possibly TRBD1 for D (5 bases). The CDR3 contains 14 residues. The germline CDR1 and CDR2 sequences are MGHDK and SYGVNS. V was clipped by 6 bases and J by 7 bases, with 18 bases between them. The CDR3 DNA reads TGTGCCAGCAGGACCGGAGGGGCCTATGGTGGCTACACCTTC. This sequence encodes CASRTGGAYGGYTF.

The CDR3 loop reads CASSPSGGAGIEQFF. For the CDR3, the DNA is TGTGCCAGTAGTCCTAGCGGGGGGGCCGGTATTGAGCAGTTCTTC. V and J are TRBV19 and TRBJ2-1; 12 bases agree with TRBD2. V shed 5 bases and J 9 bases; nucleotides not matched to a gene: 8. Germline V lookup: CDR1 LNHDA, CDR2 SQIVND (reference sequence). The CDR3 has 15 residues. The entire variable domain, with the rest obtained from reference TRBV19 and TRBJ2-1, is as follows: DGGITQSPKYLFRKEGQNVTLSCEQNLNHDAMYWYRQDPGQGLRLIYYSQIVNDFQKGDIAEGYSVSREKKESFPLTVTSAQKNPTAFYLCASSPSGGAGIEQFFGPGTRLTVL.

The CDR3 spells CASIGSGGETQYF. The DNA for the CDR3 is TGTGCCAGCATTGGAAGCGGGGGTGAGACCCAGTACTTC. This chain connects TRBV27 to TRBJ2-5; 8 bases are a match to TRBD2. V was clipped by 7 bases and J by 5 bases; unmatched bases: 6. In germline, CDR1 is MNHEY, CDR2 SMNVEV (reference sequence). CDR3 length: 13 residues.

The V call is TRBV18, the J call TRBJ1-2, with 8 bases that match TRBD1. J gave up 6 bases and V 3 bases, and 6 bases lay outside the gene matches. Germline loops: CDR1 KGHSH, CDR2 LQKENI. The CDR3 consists of 14 residues. The CDR3 region is CASSPGRTGNGYTF. DNA for the CDR3: TGTGCCAGCTCACCGGGCAGGACAGGGAATGGCTACACCTTC.

The chain is built from TRBV4-2 and TRBJ1-4; tentative D call: TRBD1 (6 bases). Germline V gene sequence: CDR1 LGHNA, CDR2 YNFKEQ. Trimming left V 1 base short and J 8 bases short, with 11 bases between. The CDR3 contains 14 residues. The CDR3 DNA follows: TGTGCCAGCAGCCAAGCCAGGGGCGGCGAAAAACTGTTTTTT. As protein: CASSQARGGEKLFF.

The gene calls are TRBV2 and TRBJ1-5; D unclear. Germline CDR1 reads SNHLY; CDR2 reads FYNNEI. This CDR3 is built from 13 residues. The germline V and J ends were trimmed by 4 bases and 12 bases, with 16 bases remaining between them. The CDR3, as DNA: TGTGCCAGCAGTGTTGGTTGGCCTTGGTACCAGCATTTT. Translation gives CASSVGWPWYQHF.

This chain joins TRBV5-1 and TRBJ2-1, with TRBD2 matching over 12 bases. The CDR3 is 15 amino acids. From germline, CDR1 is SGHRS and CDR2 YFSETQ. Germline trimming cut 0 bases from V and 9 bases from J; bases unmatched to any gene: 4. DNA of the CDR3: TGCGCCAGCAGCTTGGGACTAGCGGGAGTATTTGAGCAGTTCTTC. Amino acid sequence: CASSLGLAGVFEQFF.

The CDR3 loop is CASSLIQWDTQYF. DNA of the CDR3: TGTGCCAGCAGTTTAATTCAGTGGGATACGCAGTATTTT. The rearrangement links TRBV27 to TRBJ2-3; D is unresolved. The CDR3 is 13 residues long. V lost 2 bases to trimming and J lost 6 bases, with 9 bases between them. The V gene's germline CDR1 is MNHEY and CDR2 SMNVEV (reference sequence).

The chain carries TRBV27 and TRBJ2-2; 8 bases align to TRBD1. Germline V gene sequence: CDR1 MNHEY, CDR2 SMNVEV (reference sequence). J gave up 6 bases and V 6 bases, and 3 bases lay outside the gene matches. The CDR3 has 13 residues. CDR3 sequence: CASREQGAGELFF. CDR3 nucleotide sequence: TGTGCCAGCAGAGAACAGGGGGCCGGGGAGCTGTTTTTT.

In this sample, this clone turned up once. This rearrangement joins TRBV9 to TRBJ2-2, with 7 positions matching TRBD2. V was clipped by 4 bases and J by 5 bases; unmatched bases: 8. The CDR3 is 15 amino acids. Germline CDR1 reads SGDLS; CDR2 reads YYNGEE. The CDR3, as DNA: TGTGCCAGCAGCTCCGTGGGAGGGTGGACCGGGGAGCTGTTTTTT. Translated: CASSSVGGWTGELFF.

The chain uses TRBV6-5 and TRBJ2-7; 7 bases map to TRBD1. Germline V gives CDR1 MNHEY, CDR2 SVGAGI. The V segment lost 0 bases and the J segment 3 bases; nucleotides outside the gene matches: 2. The CDR3 consists of 14 residues. The CDR3 nucleotides read TGTGCCAGCAGTTACTCGGGACAGATCTACGAGCAGTACTTC. The encoded protein is CASSYSGQIYEQYF.

Written as DNA, the CDR3 is TGCGCCAGCAGTAGGGACTACTACAATGAGCAGTTCTTC. As protein: CASSRDYYNEQFF. The chain carries TRBV4-1 and TRBJ2-1; 7 bases are a match to TRBD2. The CDR3 runs to 13 residues. CDR1 is MGHRA and CDR2 is YSYEKL in the germline V gene. Trimming at V came to 6 bases and at J to 3 bases, leaving 2 bases not matched to a gene.

This clone appeared a single time. This chain joins TRBV19 and TRBJ1-1; 7 bases match TRBD1. The CDR3 is made up of 15 amino acids. Losses at the gene ends were 1 base for V and 4 bases for J; bases not matched to a gene: 6. Germline assignment: CDR1 LNHDA and CDR2 SQIVND (reference sequence). Here the CDR3 DNA reads TGTGCCAGTAGTATAGTCCACAGGGGATCCACTGAAGCTTTCTTT. This gives the protein CASSIVHRGSTEAFF. The entire variable domain, with the rest obtained from reference TRBV19 and TRBJ1-1, is as follows: DGGITQSPKYLFRKEGQNVTLSCEQNLNHDAMYWYRQDPGQGLRLIYYSQIVNDFQKGDIAEGYSVSREKKESFPLTVTSAQKNPTAFYLCASSIVHRGSTEAFFGQGTRLTVV.

J is TRBJ2-2 and V is TRBV28; 10 bases fit TRBD1. The CDR3 sequence is 14 residues long. The ends lost 8 bases at V and 3 bases at J; junction bases unmatched: 3. The germline V gene encodes CDR1 MDHEN and CDR2 SYDVKM. DNA for the CDR3: TGTGCCAGCCTGGGGACAGGGGACACCGGGGAGCTGTTTTTT. Encoded protein: CASLGTGDTGELFF.

CDR3 residues: CASSLPGLAGNNEQFF. Written as DNA, the CDR3 is TGCGCCAGCAGCTTACCGGGGCTAGCGGGGAACAATGAGCAGTTCTTC. This chain connects TRBV5-1 to TRBJ2-1; 9 bases align to TRBD2. The V gene's germline CDR1 is SGHRS and CDR2 YFSETQ. Trimming cost V 2 bases and J 5 bases; bases outside gene matches: 8. The CDR3 is 16 amino acids. Using reference TRBV5-1 and TRBJ2-1 for the parts outside the CDR3, the full variable domain is KAGVTQTPRYLIKTRGQQVTLSCSPISGHRSVSWYQQTPGQGLQFLFEYFSETQRNKGNFPGRFSGRQFSNSRSEMNVSTLELGDSALYLCASSLPGLAGNNEQFFGPGTRLTVL.